The clone carrying this TCR beta chain was picked up a small number of times. What it binds is unknown. These data come from a study of chemoradiotherapy in HPV16-positive cancers. Points from the study as a whole: Non-HPV-specific T cells did not expand in tumors during treatment, whereas candidate HPV-specific clones and E7-related motifs did. For HPV16-positive patients, expanding HPV-responsive T cells associated with longer recurrence-free survival.

Per germline, CDR1 LGHNA and CDR2 YSLEER. The CDR3 spans 15 residues. Between the trimmed V and J ends, which lost 0 bases and 3 bases, there was a span of 11 bases. Profiled with immunoSEQ multiplex PCR; TCRdb holds only in-frame clones, not every one. The table includes roughly 5,800 clones, around 72% detected once. Over chemoradiotherapy, repertoires were sampled more than once. This TCR was recovered from a human donor with HPV-associated anogenital cancer. This rearrangement joins TRBV4-3 to TRBJ1-2; D is possibly TRBD1 (5 bases). The biological material was taken from a patient who underwent chemoradiotherapy. CDR3 nucleotides: TGCGCCAGCAGCCAAGATCTCGGGGCCGACTATGGCTACACCTTC. Its translation: CASSQDLGADYGYTF.